This T cell receptor beta chain stems from a study of CD8 T cells in ankylosing spondylitis. General study results and limits: What appeared characteristic of ankylosing spondylitis blood was a TCR beta motif of eight or nine highly homologous variants.

TCRdb re-called the 5' RACE reads with MiXCR, one entry per CDR3 protein. The top ten hold more than 12% of the sample, which has 250,000 to 350,000 distinct CDR3 sequences, 6.5% to 10% seen once. V dropped 2 bases and J dropped 2 bases, with 4 bases sitting between them. The CDR3 runs 13 residues. Germline V gene sequence: CDR1 SQVTM, CDR2 ANQGSEA. As concerns this clonotype: Its antigen is still unknown.

Input material: blood, either unsorted or a sorted T cell fraction (not recorded which). V gene TRBV29-1 combines with J gene TRBJ2-6; D gene ambiguous. The sequence derives from a male donor with ankylosing spondylitis. CDR3 DNA sequence: TGCAGCGTTGAAAGGGCTGGGGCCAACGTCCTGACTTTC. Encoded protein: CSVERAGANVLTF.